Below, 3 T cell receptor beta chains from the same sample are listed, as sequenced in a study of vaccination effects on CD4 cells after COVID-19. The assay was immunoSEQ multiplex PCR, and TCRdb's table has in-frame clones only and misses some. The sample lists tens of thousands of clones, approximately 70% seen once, with approximately 27% in the top ten. No antigens are known for them. Under the ViraFEST assay, PBMC were stimulated with viral peptide pools so that antigen-specific CD4+ T cells expanded. Sequencing was performed afterwards. The culture ran for approximately 11 days before CD4+ T cells were isolated. The vaccine recipients had no prior SARS-CoV-2 infection, with negative nucleocapsid antibodies. The sample consisted of CD4+ T cells from PBMCs cultured with HCoV-OC43 spike peptides, taken before COVID-19 vaccination. Stated subset: HCoV-OC43 spike overlapping peptide pool stimulation. The receptors were sampled from a human donor who received a COVID-19 vaccine.

The V and J genes are TRBV29-1 and TRBJ1-4; TRBD1 matches at 7 bases. J was trimmed by 5 bases and V by 8 bases; bases with no gene match: 8. Germline CDR1 SQVTM, CDR2 ANQGSEA. The CDR3 runs to 13 residues. The CDR3 coding sequence is TGCAGCACCATACAGGGGTCGAATGAAAAACTGTTTTTT. Residues: CSTIQGSNEKLFF.

The rearrangement joins TRBV4-1 to TRBJ2-1; the match to TRBD2 covers 10 bases. The CDR3 covers 16 residues. Germline loops: CDR1 MGHRA, CDR2 YSYEKL. The trim removed 1 base at V and 6 bases at J, leaving 6 bases unmatched. CDR3 nucleotides: TGCGCCAGCAGCCAAGGGCCTAGCGGGAGAGCCAATGAGCAGTTCTTC. It codes for CASSQGPSGRANEQFF.

J is TRBJ1-1 and V is TRBV10-2, with TRBD1 matching over 7 bases. Germline trimming cut 8 bases from V and 0 bases from J; bases unmatched to any gene: 3. The CDR3 runs 13 residues. CDR1 is WSHSY and CDR2 is SAAADI in the germline V gene. The chain's CDR3 is CASHRGMNTEAFF. Written as DNA, the CDR3 is TGCGCCAGCCACAGGGGCATGAACACTGAAGCTTTCTTT.